This T cell receptor beta chain comes out of a study of blood T cell repertoires in COVID-19. Study overall: Sample material is recorded as cDNA or gDNA derived from T cells, B-cell-depleted T cells, or PBMCs.

Individuals drawn from under 30 US areas were about 18 to 100 years old. Participants' reported clinical history set cohort assignment. Original processing methods: It was from reference gene primer amplification that nucleated cell counts were estimated. Repertoires were generated with immunoSEQ multiplex PCR, while TCRdb's copy carries only in-frame clones and drops some. The D gene and trimming were derived from the DNA, and the V and J assignments and clone size from that table. Altogether 150,000 to 200,000 clones are present, over 80% being singletons, with the ten largest covering 10% to 15%. The CDR3 length is 18 residues.

The chain links TRBV21-1 to TRBJ2-1; the table's D call TRBD1 went unverified against the DNA. TRBV21-1 is tagged as a pseudogene. Material for sequencing was PBMCs or T cells enriched from blood (not recorded which). The clonotype originates from a woman in her fifties or sixties who had recovered from COVID-19. The CDR3 is CASSFGRKISSSYNEQFF. CDR3 coding DNA: TGTGCCAGCAGCTTTGGCAGGAAAATATCCTCCTCCTACAATGAGCAGTTCTTC.